The clone carrying this T cell receptor (beta chain) was observed at least ten times. The junction and the germline gene differ at one end; a read error may be behind it. Germline CDR1 is SNHLY and CDR2 is FYNNEI. This CDR3 spans 16 amino acids. The data belong to a study of CD8+CD57+ T cells in acquired aplastic anemia. The study profiled TCR beta VDJ and CDR3 using genomic DNA as template. TCRdb fed the reads into MiXCR, producing one record per CDR3 protein. Here the sample spans fewer than 250,000 distinct CDR3 sequences, approximately 50% being singletons. For sequencing, patients were chosen who had shown expansion of CD8+CD57+ cells by flow cytometry.

The source is a human donor with aplastic anemia. The sequenced material came from sorted CD4+, CD8+, or CD8+CD57+ T cells (not recorded which) from PBMCs. This chain uses TRBV2 with TRBJ2-5; D is possibly TRBD2 (5 bases). As DNA, the CDR3 is TGCTCAGTGAAAGCTCTAGCACCGAAACACCAAGAGACCCAGTACTTC. Translating gives CSVKALAPKHQETQYF.